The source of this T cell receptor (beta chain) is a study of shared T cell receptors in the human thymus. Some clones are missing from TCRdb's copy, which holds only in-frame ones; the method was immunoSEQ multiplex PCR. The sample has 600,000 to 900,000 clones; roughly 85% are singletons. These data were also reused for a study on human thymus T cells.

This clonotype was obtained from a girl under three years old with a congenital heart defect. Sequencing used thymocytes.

This chain's CDR3 is CASGRTGDNEQFF. Written as DNA, the CDR3 is TGTGCTAGTGGGAGGACAGGGGACAATGAGCAGTTCTTC. This chain links TRBV12-5 with TRBJ2-1; 9 positions agree with TRBD1. The CDR3 sequence is 13 residues long. With 6 bases clipped from V and 5 bases from J, the junction kept 2 bases outside the gene matches. Germline values: CDR1 LGHNT, CDR2 FRNRAP. The full variable domain, its missing parts supplied by reference TRBV12-5 and TRBJ2-1, is DARVTQTPRHKVTEMGQEVTMRCQPILGHNTVFWYRQTMMQGLELLAYFRNRAPLDDSGMPKDRFSAEMPDATLATLKIQPSEPRDSAVYFCASGRTGDNEQFFGPGTRLTVL.